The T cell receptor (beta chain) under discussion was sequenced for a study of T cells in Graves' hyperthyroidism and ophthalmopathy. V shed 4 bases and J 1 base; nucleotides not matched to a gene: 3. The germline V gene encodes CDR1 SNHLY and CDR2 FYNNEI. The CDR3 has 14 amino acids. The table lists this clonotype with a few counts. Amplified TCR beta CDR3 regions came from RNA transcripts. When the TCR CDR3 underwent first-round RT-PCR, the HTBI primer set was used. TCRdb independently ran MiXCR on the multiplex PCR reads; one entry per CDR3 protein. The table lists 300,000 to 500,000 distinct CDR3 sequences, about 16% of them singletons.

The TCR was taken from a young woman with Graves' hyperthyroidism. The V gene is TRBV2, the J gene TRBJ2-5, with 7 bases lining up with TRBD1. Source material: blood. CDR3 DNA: TGTGCCAGCAGTGGGGGGACAGTCCAAGAGACCCAGTACTTC. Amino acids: CASSGGTVQETQYF.